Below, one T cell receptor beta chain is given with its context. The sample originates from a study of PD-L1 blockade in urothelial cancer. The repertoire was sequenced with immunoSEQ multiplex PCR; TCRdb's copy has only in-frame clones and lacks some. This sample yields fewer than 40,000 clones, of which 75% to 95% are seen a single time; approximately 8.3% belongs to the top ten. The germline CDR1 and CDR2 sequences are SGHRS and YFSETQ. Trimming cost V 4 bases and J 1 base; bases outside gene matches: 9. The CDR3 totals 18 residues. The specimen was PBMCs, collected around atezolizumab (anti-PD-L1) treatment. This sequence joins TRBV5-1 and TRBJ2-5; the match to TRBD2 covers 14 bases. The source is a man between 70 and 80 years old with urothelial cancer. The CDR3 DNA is TGCGCCAGCAGCCGCGGACTAGCGGGAGGTCTGGCCCAAGAGACCCAGTACTTC. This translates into CASSRGLAGGLAQETQYF.